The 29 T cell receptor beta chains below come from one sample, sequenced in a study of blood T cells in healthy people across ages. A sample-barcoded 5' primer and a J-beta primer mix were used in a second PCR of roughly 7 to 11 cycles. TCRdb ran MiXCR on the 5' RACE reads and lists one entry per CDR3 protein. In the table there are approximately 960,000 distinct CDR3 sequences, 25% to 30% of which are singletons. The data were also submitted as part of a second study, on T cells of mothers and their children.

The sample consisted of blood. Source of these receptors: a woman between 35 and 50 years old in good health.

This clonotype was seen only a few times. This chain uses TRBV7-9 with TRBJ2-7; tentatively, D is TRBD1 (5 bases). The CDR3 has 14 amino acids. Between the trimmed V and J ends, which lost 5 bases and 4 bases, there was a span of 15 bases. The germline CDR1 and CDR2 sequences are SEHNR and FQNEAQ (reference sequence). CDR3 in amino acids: CASSTQQARYEQYF. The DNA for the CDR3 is TGTGCCAGCAGCACACAACAGGCCCGATACGAGCAGTACTTC. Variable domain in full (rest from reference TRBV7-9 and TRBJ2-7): DTGVSQNPRHKITKRGQNVTFRCDPISEHNRLYWYRQTLGQGPEFLTYFQNEAQLEKSRLLSDRFSAERPKGSFSTLEIQRTEQGDSAMYLCASSTQQARYEQYFGPGTRLTVT.

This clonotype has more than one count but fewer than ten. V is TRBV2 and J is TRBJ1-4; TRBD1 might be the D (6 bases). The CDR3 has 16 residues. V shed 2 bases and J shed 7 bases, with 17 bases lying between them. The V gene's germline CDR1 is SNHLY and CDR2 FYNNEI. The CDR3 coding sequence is TGTGCCAGCAGTGAAAGGGGGGGCCTCGCGGCTGAAAAACTGTTTTTT. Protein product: CASSERGGLAAEKLFF.

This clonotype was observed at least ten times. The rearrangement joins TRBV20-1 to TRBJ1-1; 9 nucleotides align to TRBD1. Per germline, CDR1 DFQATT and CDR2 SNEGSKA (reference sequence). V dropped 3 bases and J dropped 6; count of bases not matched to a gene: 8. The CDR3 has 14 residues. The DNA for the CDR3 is TGCAGTGCTAGGGAACAGGGGGCTAGCTCTGAAGCTTTCTTT. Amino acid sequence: CSAREQGASSEAFF.

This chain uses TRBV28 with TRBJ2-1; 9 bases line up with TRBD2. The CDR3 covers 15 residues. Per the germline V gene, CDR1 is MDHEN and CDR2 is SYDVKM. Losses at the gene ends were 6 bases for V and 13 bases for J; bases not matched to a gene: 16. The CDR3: CASRSTRGGRQTQFF. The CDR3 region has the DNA TGTGCCAGCAGGTCCACGCGGGGGGGCCGGCAGACCCAGTTCTTC.

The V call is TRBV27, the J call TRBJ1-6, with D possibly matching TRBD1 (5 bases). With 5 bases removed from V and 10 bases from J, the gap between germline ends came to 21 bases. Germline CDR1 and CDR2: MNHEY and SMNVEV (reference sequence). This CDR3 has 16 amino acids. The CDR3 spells CASSPLPTAERSPLHF. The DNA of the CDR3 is TGTGCCAGCAGTCCCCTCCCGACAGCGGAACGGTCACCCCTCCACTTT.

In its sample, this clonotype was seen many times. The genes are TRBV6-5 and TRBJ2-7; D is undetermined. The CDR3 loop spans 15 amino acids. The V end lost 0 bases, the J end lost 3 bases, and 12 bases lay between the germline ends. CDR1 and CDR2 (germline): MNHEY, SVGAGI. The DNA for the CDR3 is TGTGCCAGCAGTTACTCGATCGAAGGGCTCTACGAGCAGTACTTC. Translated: CASSYSIEGLYEQYF.

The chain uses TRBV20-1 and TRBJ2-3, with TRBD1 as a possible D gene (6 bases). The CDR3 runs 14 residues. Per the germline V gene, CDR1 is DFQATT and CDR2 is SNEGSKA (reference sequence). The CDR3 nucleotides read TGCTGCCCGGAACAGGGACGGCGCACAGATACGCAGTATTTT. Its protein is CCPEQGRRTDTQYF.

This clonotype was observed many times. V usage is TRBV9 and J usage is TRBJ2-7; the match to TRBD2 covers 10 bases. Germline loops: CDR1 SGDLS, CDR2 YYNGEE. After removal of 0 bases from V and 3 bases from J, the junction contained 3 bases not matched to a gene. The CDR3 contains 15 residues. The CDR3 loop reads CASSVELAGIYEQYF. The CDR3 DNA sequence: TGTGCCAGCAGCGTAGAACTAGCGGGAATCTACGAGCAGTACTTC.

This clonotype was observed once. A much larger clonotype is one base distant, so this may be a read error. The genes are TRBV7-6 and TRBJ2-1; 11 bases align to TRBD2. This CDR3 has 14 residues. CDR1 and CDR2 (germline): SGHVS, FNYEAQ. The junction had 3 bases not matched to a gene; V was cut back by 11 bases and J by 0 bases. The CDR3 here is CAGTSGGSYNEQFF. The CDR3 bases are TGTGCCGGTACTAGCGGGGGCTCCTACAATGAGCAGTTCTTC.

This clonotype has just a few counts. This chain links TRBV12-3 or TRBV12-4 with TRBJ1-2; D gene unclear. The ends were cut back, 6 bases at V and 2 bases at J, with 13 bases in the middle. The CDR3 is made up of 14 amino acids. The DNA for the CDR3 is TGTGCCAGCAGCTTAAGGTGGCTAAACTATGGCTACACCTTC. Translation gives CASSLRWLNYGYTF.

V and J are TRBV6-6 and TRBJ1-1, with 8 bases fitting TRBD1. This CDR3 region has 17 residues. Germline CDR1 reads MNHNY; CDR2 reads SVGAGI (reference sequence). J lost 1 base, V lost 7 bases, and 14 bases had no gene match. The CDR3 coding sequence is TGTGCCAGCATTAGCGGACAGGGCCAAATTCGGAACACTGAAGCTTTCTTT. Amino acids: CASISGQGQIRNTEAFF.

This CDR3 reads CASSHLRRGGQETQYF. The CDR3 DNA sequence: TGCGCCAGCAGCCACCTTCGACGGGGGGGCCAAGAGACCCAGTACTTC. The V call is TRBV4-1, the J call TRBJ2-5; 8 bases line up with TRBD2. The J segment lost 1 base and the V segment lost 3 bases, leaving 7 bases of the junction unmatched. The CDR3 is 16 residues long. CDR1 is MGHRA and CDR2 is YSYEKL in the germline V gene.

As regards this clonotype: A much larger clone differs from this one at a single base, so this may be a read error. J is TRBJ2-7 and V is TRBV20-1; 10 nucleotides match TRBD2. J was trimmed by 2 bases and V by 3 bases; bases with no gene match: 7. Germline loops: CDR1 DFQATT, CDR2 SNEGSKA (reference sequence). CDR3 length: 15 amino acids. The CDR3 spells CSASYTSGEAYEQYF. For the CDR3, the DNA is TGCAGTGCTAGCTATACTAGCGGGGAGGCCTACGAGCAGTACTTC.

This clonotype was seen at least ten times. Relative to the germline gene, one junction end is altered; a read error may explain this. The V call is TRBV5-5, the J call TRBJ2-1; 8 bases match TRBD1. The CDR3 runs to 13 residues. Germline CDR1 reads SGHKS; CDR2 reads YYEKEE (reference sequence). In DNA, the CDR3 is TGCGCCAGCAGTTTTACAGGGGGCAATGAGCAGTTCTTC. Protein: CASSFTGGNEQFF.

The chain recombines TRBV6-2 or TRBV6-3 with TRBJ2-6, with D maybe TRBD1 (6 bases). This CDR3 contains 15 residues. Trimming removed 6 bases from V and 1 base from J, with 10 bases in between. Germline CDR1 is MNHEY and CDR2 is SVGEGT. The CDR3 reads CASSQDSSGANVLTF. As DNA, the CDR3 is TGTGCCAGCAGCCAGGACAGTTCTGGGGCCAACGTCCTGACTTTC.

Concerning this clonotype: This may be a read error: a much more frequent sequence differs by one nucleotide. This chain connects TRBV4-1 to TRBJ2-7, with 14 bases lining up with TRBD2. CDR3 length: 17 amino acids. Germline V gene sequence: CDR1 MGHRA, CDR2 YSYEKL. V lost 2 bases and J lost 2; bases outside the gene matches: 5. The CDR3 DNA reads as TGCGCCAGCAGCCAACCTGGGACTAGCGGGAGCCCCTACGAGCAGTACTTC. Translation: CASSQPGTSGSPYEQYF.

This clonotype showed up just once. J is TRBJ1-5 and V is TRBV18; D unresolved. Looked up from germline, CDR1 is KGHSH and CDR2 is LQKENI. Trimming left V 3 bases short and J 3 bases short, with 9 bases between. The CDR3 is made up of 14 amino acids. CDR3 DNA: TGTGCCAGCTCACCGGCAAATAACAATCAGCCCCAGCATTTT. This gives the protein CASSPANNNQPQHF.

The DNA of the CDR3 is TGCAGTGCTAGACGGGGTAGCGGGGGGAGTTCCTACAATGAGCAGTTCTTC. This translates into CSARRGSGGSSYNEQFF. The chain combines TRBV20-1 with TRBJ2-1, with 10 bases matching TRBD2. Trimming at V came to 2 bases and at J to 1 base, leaving 8 bases not matched to a gene. Per the germline V gene, CDR1 is DFQATT and CDR2 is SNEGSKA (reference sequence). The CDR3 is made up of 17 amino acids.

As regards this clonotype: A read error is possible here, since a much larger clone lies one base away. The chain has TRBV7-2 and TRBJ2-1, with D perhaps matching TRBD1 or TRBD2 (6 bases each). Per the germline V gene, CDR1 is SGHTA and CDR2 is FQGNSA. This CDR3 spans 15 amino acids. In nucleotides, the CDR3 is TGTGCCAGCAGCTTAGATGGGGGGCCGGGTAATGGGCAGTTCTTC. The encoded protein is CASSLDGGPGNGQFF.

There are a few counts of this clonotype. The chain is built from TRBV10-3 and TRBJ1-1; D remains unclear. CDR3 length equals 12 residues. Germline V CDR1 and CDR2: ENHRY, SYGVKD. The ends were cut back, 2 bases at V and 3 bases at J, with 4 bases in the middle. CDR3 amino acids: CAISERDTEAFF. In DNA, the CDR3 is TGTGCCATCAGTGAGAGGGACACTGAAGCTTTCTTT.

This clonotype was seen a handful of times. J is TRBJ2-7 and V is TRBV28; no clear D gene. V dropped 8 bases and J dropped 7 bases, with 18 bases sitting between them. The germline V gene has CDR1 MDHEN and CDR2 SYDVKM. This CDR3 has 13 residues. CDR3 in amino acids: CASLGRAYNEQYF. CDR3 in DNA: TGTGCCAGCCTCGGACGGGCATACAATGAGCAGTACTTC.

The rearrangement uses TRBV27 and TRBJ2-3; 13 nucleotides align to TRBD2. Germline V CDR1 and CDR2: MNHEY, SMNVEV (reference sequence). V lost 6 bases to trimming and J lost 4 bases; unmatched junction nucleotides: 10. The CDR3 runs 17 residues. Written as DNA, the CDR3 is TGTGCCAGCAGCCTACTTACTAGCGGGGGGGCCGCAGATACGCAGTATTTT. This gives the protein CASSLLTSGGAADTQYF.

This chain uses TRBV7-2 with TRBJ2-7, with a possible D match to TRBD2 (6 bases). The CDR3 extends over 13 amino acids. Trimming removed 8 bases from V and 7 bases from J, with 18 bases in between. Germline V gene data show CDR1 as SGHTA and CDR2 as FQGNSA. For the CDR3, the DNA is TGTGCCAGCGGAGGAGGGGTGGGGAATGAGCAGTACTTC. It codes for CASGGGVGNEQYF.

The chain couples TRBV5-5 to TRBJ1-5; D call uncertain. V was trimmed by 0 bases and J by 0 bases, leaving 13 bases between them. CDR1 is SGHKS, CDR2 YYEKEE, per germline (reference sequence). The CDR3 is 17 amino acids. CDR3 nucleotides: TGTGCCAGCAGCTTGGTCCTCAGGACCACTAGCAATCAGCCCCAGCATTTT. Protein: CASSLVLRTTSNQPQHF. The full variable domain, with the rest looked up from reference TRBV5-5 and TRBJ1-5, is DAGVTQSPTHLIKTRGQQVTLRCSPISGHKSVSWYQQVLGQGPQFIFQYYEKEERGRGNFPDRFSARQFPNYSSELNVNALLLGDSALYLCASSLVLRTTSNQPQHFGDGTRLSIL.

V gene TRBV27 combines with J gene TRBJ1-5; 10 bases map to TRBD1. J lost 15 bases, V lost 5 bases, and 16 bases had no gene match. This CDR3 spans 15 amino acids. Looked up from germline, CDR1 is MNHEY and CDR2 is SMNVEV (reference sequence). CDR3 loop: CASSKPSVGDRGLHF. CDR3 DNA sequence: TGTGCCAGCAGTAAACCCTCGGTCGGGGACAGGGGATTGCATTTT.

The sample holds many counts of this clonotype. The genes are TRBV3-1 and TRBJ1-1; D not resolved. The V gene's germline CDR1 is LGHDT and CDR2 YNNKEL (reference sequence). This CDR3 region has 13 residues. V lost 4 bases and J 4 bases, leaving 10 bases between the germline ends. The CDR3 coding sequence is TGTGCCAGCAGCCTAAAAGCGGGCACTGAAGCTTTCTTT. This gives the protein CASSLKAGTEAFF.

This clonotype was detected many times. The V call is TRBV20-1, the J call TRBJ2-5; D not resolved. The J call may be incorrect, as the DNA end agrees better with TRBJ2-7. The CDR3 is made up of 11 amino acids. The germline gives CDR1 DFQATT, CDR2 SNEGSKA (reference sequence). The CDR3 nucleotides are TGCAGTGCTAGGGACCTCTACGAGCAGTACTTC. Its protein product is CSARDLYEQYF.

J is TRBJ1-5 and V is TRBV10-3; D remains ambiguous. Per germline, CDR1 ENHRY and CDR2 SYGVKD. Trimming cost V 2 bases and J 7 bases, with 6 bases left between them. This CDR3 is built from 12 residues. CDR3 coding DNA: TGTGCCATCAGTGAGGACGAACAGCCCCAGCATTTT. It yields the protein CAISEDEQPQHF.

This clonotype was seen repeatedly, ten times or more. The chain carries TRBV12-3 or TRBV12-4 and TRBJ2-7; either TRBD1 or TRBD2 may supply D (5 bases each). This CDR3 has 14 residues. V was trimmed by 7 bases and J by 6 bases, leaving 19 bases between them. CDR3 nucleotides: TGTGCCAGCAAACTGAACGAGGGGTTAGGCGAGCAGTACTTC. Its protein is CASKLNEGLGEQYF.